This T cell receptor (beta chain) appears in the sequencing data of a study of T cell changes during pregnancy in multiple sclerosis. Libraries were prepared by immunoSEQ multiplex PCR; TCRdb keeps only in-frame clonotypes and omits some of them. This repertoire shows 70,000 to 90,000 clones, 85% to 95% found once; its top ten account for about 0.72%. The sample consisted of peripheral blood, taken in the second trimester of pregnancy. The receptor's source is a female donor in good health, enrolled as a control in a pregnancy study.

Written as DNA, the CDR3 is TGTGCCAGCAGTAACCGGGGGGAGCGCACAGATACGCAGTATTTT. The encoded protein is CASSNRGERTDTQYF. The chain uses TRBV6-1 and TRBJ2-3; 7 bases agree with TRBD2. Germline V lookup: CDR1 MNHNS, CDR2 SASEGT. The CDR3 sequence is 15 residues long. The V segment lost 5 bases and the J segment 1 base; nucleotides outside the gene matches: 6.